This TCR beta chain was observed in a study of blood T cell repertoires in COVID-19. Clones were sequenced by immunoSEQ multiplex PCR, and TCRdb holds only the in-frame ones, with some missing. Of about 40,000 clones detected, approximately 75% appear once; the ten largest clones hold about 40%. In germline, CDR1 is SGHTA, CDR2 FQGNSA. Trimming took 2 bases from V and 0 from J, leaving 11 bases between them. The CDR3 consists of 15 residues. The chain links TRBV7-2 to TRBJ2-7; weak D call: TRBD2 (6 bases). The TCR was taken from a human donor in a cohort sampled during active or convalescent COVID-19. The donor label of this sample is uncertain. The sample comprised peripheral blood. The CDR3 loop is CASSLQGGASYEQYF. CDR3 bases: TGTGCCAGCAGCTTACAGGGCGGGGCCTCCTACGAGCAGTACTTC.